These 13 T cell receptor beta chains were sequenced from one sample in a study of CD8+ T cells in alopecia areata (dated by TCRdb to the late 2010s). The time point label, as the study defines it: less than five weeks on oral tofacitinib. Explained via the paper, the treatment or condition label denotes: oral pan-JAK inhibitor, 5-10 mg twice daily. The library was made by the immunoSEQ multiplex PCR assay. To provide template for TCR sequencing, every sample had RNA extracted and reverse transcribed into cDNA. Held by TCRdb, this immuneACCESS table contains in-frame sequences only and omits some clones. Under half of the omission traces to an unresolved V gene where checked; the cause of the rest is unknown. The table for this sample lists about 160,000 clones; less than 70% of them were counted only once. Around 0.91% of the sample is in the top ten clones. The input for sequencing was CD4+ T cells sorted from blood, taken at week 4, from a patient treated with tofacitinib. The receptor source for this set is a human donor with alopecia areata.

This clone was observed once. This chain links TRBV1 with TRBJ1-4; TRBD1 is taken as the D call from the table, unchecked against the DNA. TRBV1 is termed a pseudogene. CDR3 length: 15 amino acids. The CDR3 DNA is TGCACCAGCAGCCGAGGACAGGGGGCTGGTGAAAAACTGTTTTTT. It yields the protein CTSSRGQGAGEKLFF.

The V and J genes are TRBV5-1 and TRBJ2-5; D call uncertain. Per germline, CDR1 SGHRS and CDR2 YFSETQ. The CDR3 covers 12 residues. V dropped 4 bases and J dropped 0 bases, with 4 bases sitting between them. This chain's CDR3 is CASSDHQETQYF. CDR3 nucleotide sequence: TGCGCCAGCAGCGACCACCAAGAGACCCAGTACTTC.

This chain uses TRBV5-6 with TRBJ1-1, with TRBD1 identical over 7 bases. The V gene end was trimmed by 3 bases and the J gene end by 0 bases; junction bases not matched to a gene: 2. The germline V gene encodes CDR1 SGHDT and CDR2 YYEEEE. There are 14 residues in the CDR3. In nucleotides, the CDR3 is TGTGCCAGCAGCTCACAGGGGATGAACACTGAAGCTTTCTTT. This translates into CASSSQGMNTEAFF.

V and J are TRBV29-1 and TRBJ1-2; tentatively, D is TRBD1 (6 bases). The germline gives CDR1 SQVTM, CDR2 ANQGSEA. V lost 7 bases and J 2 bases, leaving 20 bases between the germline ends. There are 15 residues in the CDR3. CDR3: CSAKGTPRTNYGYTF. Written as DNA, the CDR3 is TGCAGCGCCAAAGGGACACCAAGAACGAACTATGGCTACACCTTC. The full variable domain, its missing parts supplied by reference TRBV29-1 and TRBJ1-2, is SAVISQKPSRDICQRGTSLTIQCQVDSQVTMMFWYRQQPGQSLTLIATANQGSEATYESGFVIDKFPISRPNLTFSTLTVSNMSPEDSSIYLCSAKGTPRTNYGYTFGSGTRLTVV.

The chain employs TRBV6-1 and TRBJ1-2, with no clear D. The germline V gene has CDR1 MNHNS and CDR2 SASEGT. This CDR3 spans 13 amino acids. The V and J ends lost 7 bases and 3 bases respectively, with 12 bases between them. DNA for the CDR3: TGTGCCAGCACCTTCGGACGGGACTATGGCTACACCTTC. It yields the protein CASTFGRDYGYTF.

V and J are TRBV5-1 and TRBJ2-2; no clear D gene. This CDR3 has 14 amino acids. Trimming pared 4 bases from V and 3 bases from J, leaving 10 bases between. Germline V gene sequence: CDR1 SGHRS, CDR2 YFSETQ. The CDR3 loop is CASSAQLDTGELFF. The DNA for the CDR3 is TGCGCCAGCAGCGCCCAACTGGACACCGGGGAGCTGTTTTTT.

This rearrangement joins TRBV18 to TRBJ2-3, with 7 bases fitting TRBD1. The V gene's germline CDR1 is KGHSH and CDR2 LQKENI. J was trimmed by 6 bases and V by 6 bases; bases with no gene match: 6. This CDR3 spans 13 amino acids. CDR3 nucleotides: TGTGCCAGCTCCCAACGACAGGGCGATACGCAGTATTTT. Residues: CASSQRQGDTQYF.

This clone was seen at least ten times. The chain carries TRBV19 and TRBJ1-1; D is ambiguous. The CDR3 is 14 amino acids. Between the trimmed V and J ends, which lost 6 bases and 1 base, there was a span of 12 bases. Germline-derived CDR1 and CDR2 are LNHDA and SQIVND (reference sequence). The CDR3 loop reads CASRPSWGNTEAFF. CDR3 DNA: TGTGCCAGTAGACCATCATGGGGGAACACTGAAGCTTTCTTT.

This chain links TRBV5-1 with TRBJ2-7; D remains unclear. The V end was cut by 7 bases, the J end by 2 bases, with 13 bases between. The CDR3 has 13 amino acids. CDR1 is SGHRS and CDR2 is YFSETQ in the germline V gene. CDR3 amino acids: CASAGLAPYEQYF. CDR3 DNA: TGCGCCAGCGCTGGATTAGCTCCCTACGAGCAGTACTTC.

The chain uses TRBV29-1 and TRBJ2-2, with 7 positions matching TRBD1. CDR1 and CDR2 (germline): SQVTM, ANQGSEA. V was clipped by 5 bases and J by 2 bases; unmatched bases: 2. The CDR3 spans 13 residues. The CDR3 DNA is TGCAGCGTTTACAGGGGAAACACCGGGGAGCTGTTTTTT. Translating it yields CSVYRGNTGELFF.

The chain has TRBV5-4 and TRBJ1-2; no reliable D call. The germline gives CDR1 SGHNT, CDR2 YYREEE (reference sequence). The ends were cut back, 9 bases at V and 5 bases at J, with 14 bases in the middle. The CDR3 contains 12 residues. CDR3 protein: CATAMGLYGYTF. The CDR3 DNA sequence: TGTGCCACCGCGATGGGTCTTTATGGCTACACCTTC.

The J gene is TRBJ2-3, the V gene TRBV29-1, with D perhaps TRBD2 (6 bases). Looked up from germline, CDR1 is SQVTM and CDR2 is ANQGSEA. V was clipped by 6 bases and J by 5 bases, with 18 bases between them. The CDR3 totals 14 residues. The CDR3 nucleotides are TGCAGCGTAATCGACCCACTAGCAAGAGATACGCAGTATTTT. It yields the protein CSVIDPLARDTQYF.

The CDR3 DNA reads as TGCGCCAGACGACTGATTTATAGCAATCAGCCCCAGCATTTT. Its translation is CARRLIYSNQPQHF. The chain is built from TRBV5-1 and TRBJ1-5; the D is unclear. Germline-derived CDR1 and CDR2 are SGHRS and YFSETQ. Trimming cost V 8 bases and J 0 bases, with 12 bases left between them. The CDR3 has 14 residues.